The rows below give T cell receptor beta chains drawn from one sample of a study of immune cell composition in non-small cell lung cancer. Generated by immunoSEQ multiplex PCR, the TCRdb table keeps only in-frame clones and is missing some. The sample has more than 14,000 clones; roughly 66% are singletons. Sequencing was carried out using lung tumor tissue. Source of these receptors: a human donor with non-small cell lung cancer. Both conserved end residues are part of each CDR3. A D gene is named only where the DNA matches it firmly. Size is stated for part of the rows, as once, few or many counts, or as a class when the clone is expanded.

d_gene: -; len: 16; abundance: -; v_gene: TRBV10-1; j_gene: TRBJ2-5; CDR3nt: TGCGCCAGCAGTGATTGGGGCATTAGGACTACCCCGTCCCAGTACTTC; CDR3aa: CASSDWGIRTTPSQYF
d_gene: -; len: 13; abundance: -; v_gene: TRBV1; j_gene: TRBJ2-1; CDR3nt: TGCACCAGCAGCCACGGGCGGGGTTATGAGCAGTTCTTC; CDR3aa: CTSSHGRGYEQFF
d_gene: -; len: 13; abundance: few; v_gene: TRBV7-2; j_gene: TRBJ2-7; CDR3nt: TGTGCCAGCAGCTTGGTGGAGGGCTACGAGCAGTACTTC; CDR3aa: CASSLVEGYEQYF
d_gene: TRBD2; len: 14; abundance: few; v_gene: TRBV5-1; j_gene: TRBJ2-5; CDR3nt: TGCGCCAGCAGCCCCGTCGGGGGGCAAGAGACCCAGTACTTC; CDR3aa: CASSPVGGQETQYF
d_gene: TRBD2; len: 16; abundance: -; v_gene: TRBV18; j_gene: TRBJ2-7; CDR3nt: TGTGCCAGCTCACCTGGACTAGCGGTATCCTCCTACGAGCAGTACTTC; CDR3aa: CASSPGLAVSSYEQYF
d_gene: -; len: 15; abundance: -; v_gene: TRBV6-5; j_gene: TRBJ1-4; CDR3nt: TGTGCCAGCAGCTCTACCGGCTCCGGAGTTGAAAAACTGTTTTTT; CDR3aa: CASSSTGSGVEKLFF
d_gene: -; len: 14; abundance: -; v_gene: TRBV9; j_gene: TRBJ1-2; CDR3nt: TGTGCCAGCAGCGTGGCGTTGGCAGGGTATGGCTACACCTTC; CDR3aa: CASSVALAGYGYTF
d_gene: TRBD1; len: 14; abundance: once; v_gene: TRBV7-3; j_gene: TRBJ2-2; CDR3nt: TGTGCCAGCAGCTTCGGGACAGGGACCGGGGAGCTGTTTTTT; CDR3aa: CASSFGTGTGELFF
d_gene: -; len: 16; abundance: -; v_gene: TRBV5-1; j_gene: TRBJ1-2; CDR3nt: TGCGCCAGCAGCTTGGGTGGGCTGACAGCTAACTATGGCTACACCTTC; CDR3aa: CASSLGGLTANYGYTF
d_gene: -; len: 15; abundance: -; v_gene: TRBV4-3; j_gene: TRBJ2-3; CDR3nt: TGCGCCAGCAGCCAAGAAGACATCTCCGGAGATACGCAGTATTTT; CDR3aa: CASSQEDISGDTQYF
d_gene: TRBD2; len: 15; abundance: -; v_gene: TRBV7-8; j_gene: TRBJ2-7; CDR3nt: TGTGCCAGCAGCTTAAAGCGGGGGGGCCTATACGAGCAGTACTTC; CDR3aa: CASSLKRGGLYEQYF
d_gene: -; len: 13; abundance: few; v_gene: TRBV10-3; j_gene: TRBJ1-6; CDR3nt: TGTGCCATCAGTGGACAGCACAATTCACCCCTCCACTTT; CDR3aa: CAISGQHNSPLHF
d_gene: -; len: 14; abundance: -; v_gene: TRBV27; j_gene: TRBJ1-1; CDR3nt: TGTGCCAGCACCCCCAGGGGACTGAACACTGAAGCTTTCTTT; CDR3aa: CASTPRGLNTEAFF
d_gene: -; len: 15; abundance: -; v_gene: TRBV6-4; j_gene: TRBJ2-1; CDR3nt: TGTGCCAGCAGTGTAATGGCAGGGACCTACAATGAGCAGTTCTTC; CDR3aa: CASSVMAGTYNEQFF
d_gene: TRBD1; len: 16; abundance: -; v_gene: TRBV7-8; j_gene: TRBJ1-5; CDR3nt: TGTGCCAGCAGCTCACCAGGACAGGGAAGCAATCAGCCCCAGCATTTT; CDR3aa: CASSSPGQGSNQPQHF
d_gene: -; len: 13; abundance: few; v_gene: TRBV7-9; j_gene: TRBJ1-1; CDR3nt: TGTGCCAGCAGTTTACAGGAGAACACTGAAGCTTTCTTT; CDR3aa: CASSLQENTEAFF
d_gene: -; len: 14; abundance: few; v_gene: TRBV5-1; j_gene: TRBJ1-1; CDR3nt: TGCGCCAGCAGCTTGGTGTCAGGGAGGACTGAAGCTTTCTTT; CDR3aa: CASSLVSGRTEAFF
d_gene: -; len: 15; abundance: -; v_gene: TRBV5-1; j_gene: TRBJ2-5; CDR3nt: TGCGCCAGCAGCTTCGGACTGACCTTTGAGGAGACCCAGTACTTC; CDR3aa: CASSFGLTFEETQYF
d_gene: -; len: 13; abundance: -; v_gene: TRBV6-1; j_gene: TRBJ1-2; CDR3nt: TGTGCCAGCACCCAGTTACAGGGTGGTGGCTACACCTTC; CDR3aa: CASTQLQGGGYTF
d_gene: -; len: 14; abundance: -; v_gene: TRBV5-4; j_gene: TRBJ1-1; CDR3nt: TGTGCCAGCAGCTTTGGGGGGGAGGGCACCCAAGCTTTCTTT; CDR3aa: CASSFGGEGTQAFF
d_gene: -; len: 15; abundance: -; v_gene: TRBV5-5; j_gene: TRBJ2-7; CDR3nt: TGTGCCAGCAGCCGGCAAGGGGACACCTCCTACGAGCAGTACTTC; CDR3aa: CASSRQGDTSYEQYF
d_gene: TRBD1; len: 14; abundance: -; v_gene: TRBV10-3; j_gene: TRBJ2-7; CDR3nt: TGTGCCATCAGTGCCGGGACAGGGGGCGGAGAGCAGTACTTC; CDR3aa: CAISAGTGGGEQYF
d_gene: TRBD2; len: 15; abundance: -; v_gene: TRBV9; j_gene: TRBJ2-5; CDR3nt: TGTGCCAGCAGCGTAGGGTCTAGCGGGGGGGGGACCCAGTACTTC; CDR3aa: CASSVGSSGGGTQYF
d_gene: -; len: 15; abundance: -; v_gene: TRBV4-1; j_gene: TRBJ2-5; CDR3nt: TGCGCCAGCAGCCAAACCGGACCCAGCGGGGAGACCCAGTACTTC; CDR3aa: CASSQTGPSGETQYF
d_gene: -; len: 15; abundance: few; v_gene: TRBV6-6; j_gene: TRBJ1-4; CDR3nt: TGTGCCAGCAGTCCTAGTCCAAATCTCAATGAAAAACTGTTTTTT; CDR3aa: CASSPSPNLNEKLFF
d_gene: -; len: 14; abundance: few; v_gene: TRBV5-1; j_gene: TRBJ1-1; CDR3nt: TGCGCCAGCAGCTTGGGGGGTCCGGGGACTGAAGCTTTCTTT; CDR3aa: CASSLGGPGTEAFF